One and the same sample provided the 8 T cell receptor beta chains below, sequenced in a study of blood T cell repertoires in COVID-19. Assay used: immunoSEQ multiplex PCR; TCRdb lists only in-frame clones, some missing. Of 150,000 to 200,000 clones in the sample, 84% are singletons; the top ten hold roughly a fifth. Sequencing was carried out using peripheral blood. Source of these receptors: a woman older than 75 with acute or convalescent COVID-19.

The genes are TRBV5-1 and TRBJ2-1; D not certain. The CDR3 length is 14 residues. Trimming removed 4 bases at V and 6 bases at J, with 14 bases between. In germline, CDR1 is SGHRS, CDR2 YFSETQ. CDR3 nucleotides: TGCGCCAGCAGCGTCCCGAACTCGGGCAATGAGCAGTTCTTC. Amino acid sequence: CASSVPNSGNEQFF. The whole variable domain, remainder taken from reference TRBV5-1 and TRBJ2-1, is KAGVTQTPRYLIKTRGQQVTLSCSPISGHRSVSWYQQTPGQGLQFLFEYFSETQRNKGNFPGRFSGRQFSNSRSEMNVSTLELGDSALYLCASSVPNSGNEQFFGPGTRLTVL.

The chain is built from TRBV5-4 and TRBJ2-2, with TRBD2 identical over 8 bases. This CDR3 comprises 16 residues. Germline CDR1 reads SGHNT; CDR2 reads YYREEE (reference sequence). Losses at the gene ends were 0 bases for V and 2 bases for J; bases not matched to a gene: 3. The CDR3 region has the DNA TGTGCCAGCAGCTTGGCGGGGGGGATTAACACCGGGGAGCTGTTTTTT. The encoded protein is CASSLAGGINTGELFF.

This chain links TRBV5-1 with TRBJ1-1, with TRBD1 matching over 7 bases. The ends lost 2 bases at V and 1 base at J; junction bases unmatched: 5. Per the germline V gene, CDR1 is SGHRS and CDR2 is YFSETQ. This CDR3 has 15 amino acids. CDR3 DNA sequence: TGCGCCAGCAGCTTAATACAGGGGAGGAACACTGAAGCTTTCTTT. It is translated as CASSLIQGRNTEAFF.

V usage is TRBV7-2 and J usage is TRBJ2-7, with TRBD1 matching over 10 bases. CDR3 length equals 15 residues. Trimming removed 5 bases from V and 2 bases from J; junction bases left unmatched: 6. Looked up from germline, CDR1 is SGHTA and CDR2 is FQGNSA. CDR3 amino acids: CASSARDRGPYEQYF. Here the CDR3 DNA reads TGTGCCAGCAGCGCCCGGGACAGGGGCCCCTACGAGCAGTACTTC.

The chain combines TRBV19 with TRBJ2-3, with TRBD2 matching 10 bases. Germline V gene data show CDR1 as LNHDA and CDR2 as SQIVND (reference sequence). The length of the CDR3 is 16 residues. V was pared by 3 bases and J by 2 bases, with 5 bases of the junction left unmatched. The CDR3 region is CASSIGAGGITDTQYF. The CDR3 DNA sequence: TGTGCCAGTAGTATCGGAGCGGGGGGGATCACAGATACGCAGTATTTT.

The chain is built from TRBV19 and TRBJ1-6; TRBD1 might be the D (5 bases). The V gene's germline CDR1 is LNHDA and CDR2 SQIVND (reference sequence). The CDR3 has 16 amino acids. Trimming left V 7 bases short and J 7 bases short, with 20 bases between. The CDR3 loop is CASTPREGIGNSPLHF. CDR3 in DNA: TGTGCCAGTACCCCTCGGGAGGGGATCGGCAATTCACCCCTCCACTTT.

J is TRBJ2-3 and V is TRBV30, with D possibly matching TRBD2 (7 bases). The V gene lost 3 bases and the J gene lost 7 bases, with 17 bases spanning the gap. Germline CDR1 and CDR2: GTSNPN and SVGIG (reference sequence). This CDR3 has 14 residues. The CDR3, as DNA: TGTGCCTGGAGCCGAGGGGGGGGGAGGAATACGCAGTATTTT. Translating gives CAWSRGGGRNTQYF.

CDR3 region: CAKTQDQPQHF. CDR3 sequence (DNA): TGTGCCAAGACACAGGATCAGCCCCAGCATTTT. The chain uses TRBV7-8 and TRBJ1-5, with D maybe TRBD1 (5 bases). Germline V gene sequence: CDR1 SGHVS, CDR2 FQNEAQ. The CDR3 totals 11 residues. V lost 10 bases and J lost 5, with 9 bases in between. The whole variable domain, remainder taken from reference TRBV7-8 and TRBJ1-5, is GAGVSQSPRYKVAKRGQDVALRCDPISGHVSLFWYQQALGQGPEFLTYFQNEAQLDKSGLPSDRFFAERPEGSVSTLKIQRTQQEDSAVYLCAKTQDQPQHFGDGTRLSIL.